A single sample is the source of the 21 T cell receptor beta chains below, sequenced in a study of radiotherapy plus CTLA-4 blockade in lung cancer. The assay was immunoSEQ multiplex PCR, and TCRdb's table has in-frame clones only and misses some. The top ten hold more than 3.5% of the sample, which has 20,000 to 25,000 clones, about 73% seen once. This specimen consisted of peripheral blood, obtained from a patient treated with radiotherapy plus ipilimumab. The source of these receptors is a human donor with non-small cell lung cancer who had stable disease on radiotherapy plus ipilimumab.

This sequence joins TRBV6-4 and TRBJ2-2, with D unclear. V lost 2 bases and J 5 bases, leaving 6 bases between the germline ends. Germline V gene sequence: CDR1 MRHNA, CDR2 SNTAGT. This CDR3 has 13 amino acids. The CDR3 sequence is CASSDMGTGELFF. CDR3 bases: TGTGCCAGCAGTGACATGGGGACCGGGGAGCTGTTTTTT.

This clone occurred once. V gene TRBV28 combines with J gene TRBJ1-2; TRBD1 aligns across 9 bases. V dropped 7 bases and J dropped 3; count of bases not matched to a gene: 9. The V gene's germline CDR1 is MDHEN and CDR2 SYDVKM. The CDR3 runs to 15 residues. CDR3 region: CASTLRDRVDYGYTF. The CDR3 nucleotides are TGTGCCAGCACCCTCCGGGACAGGGTTGACTATGGCTACACCTTC.

The J gene is TRBJ1-3, the V gene TRBV12-2. TRBV12-2 is a known pseudogene. This CDR3 is built from 18 residues. DNA of the CDR3: TGTGCAAGTCGCTTAGCCCCAGGGGAGGGTACCCCTGGAAACACCATATATTTT. Protein: CASRLAPGEGTPGNTIYF.

The chain carries TRBV7-9 and TRBJ1-1, with 8 bases identical to TRBD1. Unmatched junction bases numbered 9, after V lost 4 bases and J lost 2 bases. The CDR3 is made up of 16 amino acids. Germline loops: CDR1 SEHNR, CDR2 FQNEAQ (reference sequence). CDR3 amino acids: CASSSSGQGVNTEAFF. The DNA of the CDR3 is TGTGCCAGCAGCTCAAGCGGACAGGGTGTAAACACTGAAGCTTTCTTT.

The CDR3 bases are TGTGCCAGCAGCTCGGGACTAGCGGGAGGGCCTGGGTTCTTC. Translated, it gives CASSSGLAGGPGFF. This chain uses TRBV7-2 with TRBJ2-1; 16 nucleotides align to TRBD2. J gave up 15 bases and V 4 bases, and 6 bases lay outside the gene matches. The germline gives CDR1 SGHTA, CDR2 FQGNSA. The CDR3 loop spans 14 amino acids.

J is TRBJ2-1 and V is TRBV4-1; 9 nucleotides agree with TRBD2. CDR1 and CDR2 (germline): MGHRA, YSYEKL. The CDR3 is made up of 15 amino acids. V lost 4 bases to trimming and J lost 0 bases; unmatched junction nucleotides: 1. The CDR3 DNA is TGCGCCAGCAGCCGGACTAGCGACTCCTACAATGAGCAGTTCTTC. Translation gives CASSRTSDSYNEQFF.

The chain combines TRBV19 with TRBJ2-3; perhaps TRBD2 as D (5 bases). The CDR3 totals 16 residues. V lost 3 bases and J 1 base, leaving 14 bases between the germline ends. CDR1 and CDR2 (germline): LNHDA, SQIVND (reference sequence). The CDR3 nucleotides read TGTGCCAGTAGTATGCGTCCGGAGGAGGGCACAGATACGCAGTATTTT. Its protein product is CASSMRPEEGTDTQYF.

The chain employs TRBV28 and TRBJ1-1; D gene ambiguous. Trimming took 3 bases from V and 1 from J, leaving 6 bases between them. Germline V gene data show CDR1 as MDHEN and CDR2 as SYDVKM. The CDR3 sequence is 13 residues long. DNA of the CDR3: TGTGCCAGCAGTTTCGTCGGGAACACTGAAGCTTTCTTT. It encodes CASSFVGNTEAFF.

The CDR3 bases are TGTGCCAGCAGCGTAGTCCCCCAGGGCAACTATGGCTACACCTTC. This codes for CASSVVPQGNYGYTF. The chain employs TRBV9 and TRBJ1-2; the D gene is possibly TRBD1 (5 bases). V gave up 0 bases and J gave up 2 bases, with 11 bases separating them. The V gene's germline CDR1 is SGDLS and CDR2 YYNGEE. This CDR3 comprises 15 residues.

This clone was picked up one time. The chain joins TRBV7-8 to TRBJ2-3; TRBD1 might be the D (6 bases). Germline V CDR1 and CDR2: SGHVS, FQNEAQ. The CDR3 spans 15 residues. Trimming pared 3 bases from V and 5 bases from J, leaving 15 bases between. CDR3 in DNA: TGTGCCAGCAGCTTCCTAGGGGGAAGGGTAGATACGCAGTATTTT. It is translated as CASSFLGGRVDTQYF.

The chain carries TRBV12-5 and TRBJ1-2; 10 nucleotides align to TRBD1. CDR1 and CDR2 (germline): LGHNT, FRNRAP. The CDR3 has 15 residues. V lost 4 bases to trimming and J lost 5 bases; unmatched junction nucleotides: 7. As DNA, the CDR3 is TGTGCTAGTGGTTCTTCTGGACAGGGGGGATATGGCTACACCTTC. It specifies CASGSSGQGGYGYTF. Looking up the rest from reference TRBV12-5 and TRBJ1-2 gives the full variable domain: DARVTQTPRHKVTEMGQEVTMRCQPILGHNTVFWYRQTMMQGLELLAYFRNRAPLDDSGMPKDRFSAEMPDATLATLKIQPSEPRDSAVYFCASGSSGQGGYGYTFGSGTRLTVV.

This chain links TRBV18 with TRBJ1-1, with 7 bases that match TRBD1. The V and J ends lost 4 bases and 3 bases, in that order; junction bases with no gene match: 11. Germline CDR1 KGHSH, CDR2 LQKENI. The length of the CDR3 is 16 residues. CDR3 sequence reads: CASSQERGRRDTEAFF. The CDR3, as DNA: TGTGCCAGCTCACAAGAGAGGGGGCGCCGGGACACTGAAGCTTTCTTT.

This clone was counted only a few times. Written as DNA, the CDR3 is TGTGCCAGCCACAGGGACACCGGGGAGCTGTTTTTT. Translating it yields CASHRDTGELFF. This sequence joins TRBV2 and TRBJ2-2; D might be TRBD1 (6 bases). Germline V lookup: CDR1 SNHLY, CDR2 FYNNEI. The CDR3 contains 12 residues. The V and J ends lost 8 bases and 3 bases respectively, with 7 bases between them.

The rearrangement uses TRBV4-1 and TRBJ1-1; no firm D call. The CDR3 totals 11 residues. V shed 5 bases and J shed 6 bases, with 7 bases lying between them. The germline CDR1 and CDR2 sequences are MGHRA and YSYEKL. CDR3 region: CASSSGPEAFF. The CDR3 nucleotides read TGCGCCAGCAGCTCCGGCCCTGAAGCTTTCTTT.

CDR3 sequence: CASSLRGGTNYGYTF. CDR3 nucleotides: TGTGCCAGCAGTTTAAGGGGGGGAACTAACTATGGCTACACCTTC. The J gene is TRBJ1-2, the V gene TRBV28; tentatively, D is TRBD1 (6 bases). The CDR3 contains 15 residues. The V end lost 2 bases, the J end lost 0 bases, and 10 bases lay between the germline ends. CDR1 is MDHEN, CDR2 SYDVKM, per germline.

V usage is TRBV5-1 and J usage is TRBJ2-3; 11 nucleotides match TRBD2. The V gene's germline CDR1 is SGHRS and CDR2 YFSETQ. With V trimmed by 4 bases and J by 4 bases, 2 bases remained unmatched. The CDR3 totals 14 residues. The DNA for the CDR3 is TGCGCCAGCAGCGCGGGACTAGCGGCAGATACGCAGTATTTT. Amino acid sequence: CASSAGLAADTQYF.

This clone occurred once. The V and J genes are TRBV2 and TRBJ2-3; D unclear. Germline V gives CDR1 SNHLY, CDR2 FYNNEI. The CDR3 is 14 amino acids. Deletions cut 8 bases from V and 6 bases from J, with 18 bases between. DNA for the CDR3: TGTGCCAGCGACGAGAAAAGCATGGGGGATACGCAGTATTTT. It translates to CASDEKSMGDTQYF.

This rearrangement joins TRBV28 to TRBJ2-5, with D unresolved. From germline, CDR1 is MDHEN and CDR2 SYDVKM. CDR3 size: 10 residues. Trimming shortened V by 11 bases and J by 6 bases, and 10 bases separated the two germline ends. In DNA, the CDR3 is TGTGCCCAGTTACCCAAGACCCAGTACTTC. As protein: CAQLPKTQYF. The entire variable domain, with the rest obtained from reference TRBV28 and TRBJ2-5, is as follows: DVKVTQSSRYLVKRTGEKVFLECVQDMDHENMFWYRQDPGLGLRLIYFSYDVKMKEKGDIPEGYSVSREKKERFSLILESASTNQTSMYLCAQLPKTQYFGPGTRLLVL.

V gene TRBV7-9 combines with J gene TRBJ1-1; D unclear. The CDR3 loop spans 14 amino acids. Germline CDR1 SEHNR, CDR2 FQNEAQ (reference sequence). V lost 0 bases and J lost 5, with 10 bases in between. The CDR3 DNA is TGTGCCAGCAGCTTAGCCCAGAGTCGAACTGAAGCTTTCTTT. Protein: CASSLAQSRTEAFF.

In this sample, this clone turned up once. V gene TRBV11-3 combines with J gene TRBJ2-7, with D hard to call. The ends were cut back, 5 bases at V and 4 bases at J, with 21 bases in the middle. This CDR3 is built from 16 residues. Germline V CDR1 and CDR2: SGHNT, YENEEA. CDR3 nucleotides: TGTGCCAGCAGCGCGTCGTTGGGTTCGGCCGGATACGAGCAGTACTTC. Encoded protein: CASSASLGSAGYEQYF.

The gene calls are TRBV7-2 and TRBJ2-7; no definite D call. Trimming took 5 bases from V and 5 from J, leaving 13 bases between them. The CDR3 contains 13 residues. The germline CDR1 and CDR2 sequences are SGHTA and FQGNSA. The CDR3 nucleotides are TGTGCCAGCAGCGCCCGGGCGCTAGACGAGCAGTACTTC. Translated, it gives CASSARALDEQYF. The full variable domain, completed using reference TRBV7-2 and TRBJ2-7, is GAGVSQSPSNKVTEKGKDVELRCDPISGHTALYWYRQSLGQGLEFLIYFQGNSAPDKSGLPSDRFSAERTGGSVSTLTIQRTQQEDSAVYLCASSARALDEQYFGPGTRLTVT.